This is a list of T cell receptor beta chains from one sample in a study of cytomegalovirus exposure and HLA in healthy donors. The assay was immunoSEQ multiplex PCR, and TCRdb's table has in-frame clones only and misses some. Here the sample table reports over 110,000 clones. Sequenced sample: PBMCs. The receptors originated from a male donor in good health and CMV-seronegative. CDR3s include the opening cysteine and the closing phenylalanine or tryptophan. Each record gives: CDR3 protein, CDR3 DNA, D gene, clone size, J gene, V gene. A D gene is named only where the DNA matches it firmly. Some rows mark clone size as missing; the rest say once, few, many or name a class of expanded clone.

CDR3 protein: CSAKGGFRKKLFF; CDR3 DNA: TGCAGCGCCAAGGGGGGGTTTAGAAAGAAACTGTTTTTT; D gene: NA; clone size: NA; J gene: TRBJ1-4; V gene: TRBV29-1
CDR3 protein: CASSEGGSEQYF; CDR3 DNA: TGTGCCAGCAGTGAGGGAGGTTCCGAGCAGTACTTC; D gene: NA; clone size: NA; J gene: TRBJ2-7; V gene: TRBV25-1
CDR3 protein: CASSGQLSYEQYF; CDR3 DNA: TGTGCCAGTTCTGGACAGCTATCCTACGAGCAGTACTTC; D gene: NA; clone size: NA; J gene: TRBJ2-7; V gene: TRBV19
CDR3 protein: CASSNRGLALRDEQFF; CDR3 DNA: TGTGCCAGCAGTAATAGGGGACTAGCGTTAAGGGATGAGCAGTTCTTC; D gene: TRBD2; clone size: NA; J gene: TRBJ2-1; V gene: TRBV27
CDR3 protein: CASIPGGVGETQYF; CDR3 DNA: TGTGCCAGCATCCCGGGGGGGGTTGGGGAGACCCAGTACTTC; D gene: TRBD2; clone size: NA; J gene: TRBJ2-5; V gene: TRBV28
CDR3 protein: CASRQGQETQYF; CDR3 DNA: TGCGCCAGCAGACAGGGCCAAGAGACCCAGTACTTC; D gene: NA; clone size: medium-sized; J gene: TRBJ2-5; V gene: TRBV5-1
CDR3 protein: CATSSNTEAFF; CDR3 DNA: TGTGCCACAAGCTCGAACACTGAAGCTTTCTTT; D gene: NA; clone size: NA; J gene: TRBJ1-1; V gene: TRBV7-9
CDR3 protein: CASSKGQGAFQPQHF; CDR3 DNA: TGTGCCAGCAGTAAGGGACAGGGGGCGTTTCAGCCCCAGCATTTT; D gene: TRBD1; clone size: NA; J gene: TRBJ1-5; V gene: TRBV7-9
CDR3 protein: CASSQDQGHPSDEKLFF; CDR3 DNA: TGCGCCAGCAGCCAAGACCAGGGGCATCCCTCGGATGAAAAACTGTTTTTT; D gene: NA; clone size: NA; J gene: TRBJ1-4; V gene: TRBV4-1
CDR3 protein: CASSQGIGTVTGELFF; CDR3 DNA: TGCGCCAGCAGCCAAGGCATCGGGACAGTGACCGGGGAGCTGTTTTTT; D gene: TRBD1; clone size: NA; J gene: TRBJ2-2; V gene: TRBV4-3
CDR3 protein: CATGQETQYF; CDR3 DNA: TGTGCGACGGGACAAGAGACCCAGTACTTC; D gene: NA; clone size: NA; J gene: TRBJ2-5; V gene: TRBV6-5
CDR3 protein: CASSYSQGGDTEAFF; CDR3 DNA: TGTGCCAGCAGTTACAGTCAGGGAGGGGACACTGAAGCTTTCTTT; D gene: NA; clone size: NA; J gene: TRBJ1-1; V gene: TRBV6-5
CDR3 protein: CASSSSGPNQPQHF; CDR3 DNA: TGTGCCAGCAGCTCGTCAGGCCCCAATCAGCCCCAGCATTTT; D gene: NA; clone size: NA; J gene: TRBJ1-5; V gene: TRBV7-9
CDR3 protein: CAWRQGTDTQYF; CDR3 DNA: TGTGCCTGGAGACAGGGCACAGATACGCAGTATTTT; D gene: NA; clone size: NA; J gene: TRBJ2-3; V gene: TRBV30
CDR3 protein: CSVSEGAQPQHF; CDR3 DNA: TGCAGCGTCTCCGAGGGAGCACAGCCCCAGCATTTT; D gene: NA; clone size: NA; J gene: TRBJ1-5; V gene: TRBV29-1
CDR3 protein: CATSRELAGVGYEQYF; CDR3 DNA: TGTGCCACCAGCAGAGAACTAGCGGGAGTAGGGTACGAGCAGTACTTC; D gene: TRBD2; clone size: NA; J gene: TRBJ2-7; V gene: TRBV15
CDR3 protein: CASSRGEAFF; CDR3 DNA: TGTGCCAGCAGCCGGGGTGAAGCTTTCTTT; D gene: NA; clone size: NA; J gene: TRBJ1-1; V gene: TRBV11-2
CDR3 protein: CSVKGDEQFF; CDR3 DNA: TGCAGCGTTAAAGGAGATGAGCAGTTCTTC; D gene: NA; clone size: NA; J gene: TRBJ2-1; V gene: TRBV29-1
CDR3 protein: CASSLDSGTGGREQYF; CDR3 DNA: TGTGCCAGCAGCTTGGATTCCGGGACAGGGGGCCGCGAGCAGTACTTC; D gene: TRBD1; clone size: NA; J gene: TRBJ2-7; V gene: TRBV7-2
CDR3 protein: CASSLGQLNTEAFF; CDR3 DNA: TGTGCCAGCAGTCTAGGACAGTTGAACACTGAAGCTTTCTTT; D gene: NA; clone size: NA; J gene: TRBJ1-1; V gene: TRBV6-6
CDR3 protein: CASSLAGQIYEQYF; CDR3 DNA: TGTGCCAGCAGCTTGGCCGGACAGATCTACGAGCAGTACTTC; D gene: NA; clone size: NA; J gene: TRBJ2-7; V gene: TRBV5-6